The subject of this entry is one T cell receptor beta chain. Its antigen remains unidentified. The CDR3 does not end in the conserved phenylalanine or tryptophan, so this is likely a read error. The DNA is left out, because the CDR3 cannot be placed on it with certainty; the CDR3 is given as TCRdb lists it. From about 400 ng of RNA, a library with molecular barcoded alpha/delta and beta/gamma adaptors was made. One entry per CDR3 protein, called by TCRdb with MiXCR from the reads. In the table there are approximately 60,000 distinct CDR3 sequences, 20% of which are singletons. This sample stems from a study of read filtering for tumor transcriptome and immune sequencing. Overall study: Among patients, 17 to 20 were male and about 15 female, aged about 45 to 85 (mean about 69). By R-ISS, stages I, II and III held roughly 8, 16 and 7 patients.

Whole-study results and caveats: IR-seq captured clonotypes deeper and more reliably than RNA-seq.

Sequenced: a population of CD138-negative cells sorted from bone marrow. This sequence originates from a donor at least 40 years old with multiple myeloma.

The CDR3 sequence is CAWGGLATYNERFL. The chain combines TRBV30 with TRBJ2-1; the DNA was not used to check the table's D call, TRBD2. The CDR3 spans 14 amino acids, including both terminal residues. Germline CDR1 reads GTSNPN; CDR2 reads SVGIG (reference sequence).